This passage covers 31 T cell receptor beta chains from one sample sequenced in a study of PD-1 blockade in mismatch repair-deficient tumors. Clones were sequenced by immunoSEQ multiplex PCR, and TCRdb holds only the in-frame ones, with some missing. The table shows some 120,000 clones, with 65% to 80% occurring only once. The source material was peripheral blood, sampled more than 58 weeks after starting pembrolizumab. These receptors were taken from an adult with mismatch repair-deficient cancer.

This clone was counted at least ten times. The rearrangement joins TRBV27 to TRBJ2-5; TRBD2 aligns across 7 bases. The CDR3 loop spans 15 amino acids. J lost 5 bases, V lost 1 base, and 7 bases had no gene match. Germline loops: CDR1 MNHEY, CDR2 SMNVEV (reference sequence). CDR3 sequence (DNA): TGTGCCAGCAGTTTATGGGGCGGGAGTGGGGAGACCCAGTACTTC. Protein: CASSLWGGSGETQYF.

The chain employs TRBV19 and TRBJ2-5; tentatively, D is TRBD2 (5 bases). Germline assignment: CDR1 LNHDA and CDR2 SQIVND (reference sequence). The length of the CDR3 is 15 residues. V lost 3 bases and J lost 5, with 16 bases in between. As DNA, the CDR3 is TGTGCCAGTAGTATGAGTGGCCGCCGGGGTGAGACCCAGTACTTC. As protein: CASSMSGRRGETQYF.

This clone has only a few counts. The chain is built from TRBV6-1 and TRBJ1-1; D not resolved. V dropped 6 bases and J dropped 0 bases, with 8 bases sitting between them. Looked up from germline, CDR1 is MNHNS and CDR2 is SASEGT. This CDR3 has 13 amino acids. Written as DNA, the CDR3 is TGTGCCAGCAGCCGGGAGATGAACACTGAAGCTTTCTTT. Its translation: CASSREMNTEAFF.

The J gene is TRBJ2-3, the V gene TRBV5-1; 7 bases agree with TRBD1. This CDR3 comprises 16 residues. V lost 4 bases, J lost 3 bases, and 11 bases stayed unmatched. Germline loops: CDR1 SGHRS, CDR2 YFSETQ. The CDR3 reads CASSARQGPKTDTQYF. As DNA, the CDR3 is TGCGCCAGCAGCGCCCGACAGGGTCCTAAGACAGATACGCAGTATTTT.

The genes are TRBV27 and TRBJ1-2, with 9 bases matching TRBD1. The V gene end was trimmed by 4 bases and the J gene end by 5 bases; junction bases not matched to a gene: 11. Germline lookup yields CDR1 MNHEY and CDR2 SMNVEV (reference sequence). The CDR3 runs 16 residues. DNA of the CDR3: TGTGCCAGCAGTTCAAAGCCACAGGGGGCGTCATATGGCTACACCTTC. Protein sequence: CASSSKPQGASYGYTF.

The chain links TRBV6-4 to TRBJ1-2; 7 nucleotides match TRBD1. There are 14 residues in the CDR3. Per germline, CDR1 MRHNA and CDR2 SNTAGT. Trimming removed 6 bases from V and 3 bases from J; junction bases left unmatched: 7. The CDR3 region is CASSPRDSDYGYTF. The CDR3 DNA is TGTGCCAGCAGCCCCAGGGACAGCGACTATGGCTACACCTTC.

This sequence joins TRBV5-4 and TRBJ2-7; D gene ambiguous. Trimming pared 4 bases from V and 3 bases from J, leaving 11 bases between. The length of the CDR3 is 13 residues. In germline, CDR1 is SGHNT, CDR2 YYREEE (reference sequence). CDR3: CASSRHVGYEQYF. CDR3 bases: TGTGCCAGCAGCCGACATGTAGGCTACGAGCAGTACTTC. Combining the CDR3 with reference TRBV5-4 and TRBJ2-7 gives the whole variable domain ETGVTQSPTHLIKTRGQQVTLRCSSQSGHNTVSWYQQALGQGPQFIFQYYREEENGRGNFPPRFSGLQFPNYSSELNVNALELDDSALYLCASSRHVGYEQYFGPGTRLTVT.

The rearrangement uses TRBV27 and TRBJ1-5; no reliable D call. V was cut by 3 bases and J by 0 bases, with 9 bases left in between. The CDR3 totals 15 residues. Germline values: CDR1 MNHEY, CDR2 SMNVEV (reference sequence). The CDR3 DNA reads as TGTGCCAGCAGTTTGGGGAGGAGTAGCAATCAGCCCCAGCATTTT. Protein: CASSLGRSSNQPQHF.

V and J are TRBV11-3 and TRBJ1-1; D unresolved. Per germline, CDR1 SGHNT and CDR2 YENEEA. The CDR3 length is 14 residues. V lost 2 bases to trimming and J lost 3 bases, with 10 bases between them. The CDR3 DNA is TGTGCCAGCAGCTTACCTAAGGAGGACACTGAAGCTTTCTTT. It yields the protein CASSLPKEDTEAFF. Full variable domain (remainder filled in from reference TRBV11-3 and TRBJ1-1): EAGVVQSPRYKIIEKKQPVAFWCNPISGHNTLYWYLQNLGQGPELLIRYENEEAVDDSQLPKDRFSAERLKGVDSTLKIQPAELGDSAVYLCASSLPKEDTEAFFGQGTRLTVV.

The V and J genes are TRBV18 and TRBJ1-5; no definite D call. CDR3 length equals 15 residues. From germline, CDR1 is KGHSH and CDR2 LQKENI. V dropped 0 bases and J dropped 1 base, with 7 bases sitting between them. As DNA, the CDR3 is TGTGCCAGCTCACCACCAGGTTTGAGCAATCAGCCCCAGCATTTT. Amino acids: CASSPPGLSNQPQHF.

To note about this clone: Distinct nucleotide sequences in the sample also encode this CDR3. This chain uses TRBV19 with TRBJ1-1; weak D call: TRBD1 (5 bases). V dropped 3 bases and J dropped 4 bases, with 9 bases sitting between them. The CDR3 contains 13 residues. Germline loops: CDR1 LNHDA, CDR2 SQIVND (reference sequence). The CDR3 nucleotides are TGTGCCAGTAGTATTAGGGGCAGCACTGAAGCTTTCTTT. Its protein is CASSIRGSTEAFF. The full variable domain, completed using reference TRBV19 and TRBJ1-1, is DGGITQSPKYLFRKEGQNVTLSCEQNLNHDAMYWYRQDPGQGLRLIYYSQIVNDFQKGDIAEGYSVSREKKESFPLTVTSAQKNPTAFYLCASSIRGSTEAFFGQGTRLTVV.

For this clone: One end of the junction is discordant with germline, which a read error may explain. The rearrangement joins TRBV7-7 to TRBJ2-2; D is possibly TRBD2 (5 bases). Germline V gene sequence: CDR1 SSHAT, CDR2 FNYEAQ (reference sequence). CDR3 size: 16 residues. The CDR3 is CASSLGAGGSVGELFF. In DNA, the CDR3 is TGTGCTAGCAGCTTAGGCGCTGGAGGTTCGGTCGGGGAGCTGTTTTTT.

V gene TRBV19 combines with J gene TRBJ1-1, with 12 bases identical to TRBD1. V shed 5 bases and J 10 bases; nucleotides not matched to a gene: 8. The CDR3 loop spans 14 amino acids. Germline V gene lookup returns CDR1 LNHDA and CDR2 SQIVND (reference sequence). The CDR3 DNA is TGTGCCAGTAGTCGGGGGACAGGGGGCTTTACAGCTTTCTTT. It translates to CASSRGTGGFTAFF.

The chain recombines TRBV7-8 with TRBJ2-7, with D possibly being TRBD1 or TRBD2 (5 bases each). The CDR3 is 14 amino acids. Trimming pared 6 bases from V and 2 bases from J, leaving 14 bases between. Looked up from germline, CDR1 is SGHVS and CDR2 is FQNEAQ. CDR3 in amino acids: CASRLLTGPYEQYF. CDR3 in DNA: TGTGCCAGCAGACTACTTACGGGGCCCTACGAGCAGTACTTC.

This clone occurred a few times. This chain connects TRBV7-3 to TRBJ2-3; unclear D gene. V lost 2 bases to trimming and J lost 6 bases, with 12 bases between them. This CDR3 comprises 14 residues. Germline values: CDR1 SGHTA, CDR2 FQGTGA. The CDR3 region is CASSLSHSSDTQYF. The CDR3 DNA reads TGTGCCAGCAGCTTATCCCATTCATCGGATACGCAGTATTTT.

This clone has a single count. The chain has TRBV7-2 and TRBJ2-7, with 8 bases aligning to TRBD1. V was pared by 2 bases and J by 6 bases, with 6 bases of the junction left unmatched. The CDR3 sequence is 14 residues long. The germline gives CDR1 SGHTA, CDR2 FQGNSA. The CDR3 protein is CASSLTGTGFEQYF. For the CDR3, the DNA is TGTGCCAGCAGCTTAACCGGGACAGGTTTCGAGCAGTACTTC.

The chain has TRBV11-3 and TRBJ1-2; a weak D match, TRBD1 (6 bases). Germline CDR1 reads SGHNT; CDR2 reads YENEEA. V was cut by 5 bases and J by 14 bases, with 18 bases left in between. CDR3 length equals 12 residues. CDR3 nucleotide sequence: TGTGCCAGCAGCACCACCACAGGGAAGGAAACCTTC. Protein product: CASSTTTGKETF. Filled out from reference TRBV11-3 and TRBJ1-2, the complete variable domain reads EAGVVQSPRYKIIEKKQPVAFWCNPISGHNTLYWYLQNLGQGPELLIRYENEEAVDDSQLPKDRFSAERLKGVDSTLKIQPAELGDSAVYLCASSTTTGKETFGSGTRLTVV.

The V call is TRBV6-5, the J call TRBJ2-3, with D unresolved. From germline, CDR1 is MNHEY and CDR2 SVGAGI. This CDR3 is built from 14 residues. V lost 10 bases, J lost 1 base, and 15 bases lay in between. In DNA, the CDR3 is TGTGCCACCTGCCGAGCGCCCCGCACAGATACGCAGTATTTT. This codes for CATCRAPRTDTQYF.

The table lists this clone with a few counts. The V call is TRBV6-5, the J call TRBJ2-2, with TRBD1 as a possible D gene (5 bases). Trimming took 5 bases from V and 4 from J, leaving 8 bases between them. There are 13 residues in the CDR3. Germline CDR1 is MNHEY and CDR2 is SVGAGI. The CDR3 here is CASSQGLTGELFF. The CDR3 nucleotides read TGTGCCAGCAGTCAGGGTCTCACCGGGGAGCTGTTTTTT.

The CDR3 sequence: CASSFGRKGDTQYF. The CDR3 DNA reads TGTGCCAGCAGCTTCGGAAGGAAGGGAGATACGCAGTATTTT. The chain couples TRBV5-8 to TRBJ2-3; D is unresolved. The CDR3 is 14 amino acids. Germline CDR1 is SGHTS and CDR2 is YDEGEE. V was clipped by 2 bases and J by 5 bases, with 12 bases between them.

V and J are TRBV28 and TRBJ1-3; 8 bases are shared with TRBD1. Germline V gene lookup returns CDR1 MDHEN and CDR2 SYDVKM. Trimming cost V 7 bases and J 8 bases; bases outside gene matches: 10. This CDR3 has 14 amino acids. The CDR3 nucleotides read TGTGCCAGCACCTTGAACAGGGGGATAGACACCATATATTTT. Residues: CASTLNRGIDTIYF.

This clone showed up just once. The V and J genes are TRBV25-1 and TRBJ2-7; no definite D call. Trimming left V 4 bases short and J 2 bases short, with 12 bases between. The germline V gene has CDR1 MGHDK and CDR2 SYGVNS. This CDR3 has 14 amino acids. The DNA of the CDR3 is TGTGCCAGCAGTGTTCACAGCCGACCCTACGAGCAGTACTTC. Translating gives CASSVHSRPYEQYF.

The DNA for the CDR3 is TGTGCCAGCAGCGTAGGGGCTAGCGGGAGAGCTGGGACTGAGCAGTTCTTC. This sequence encodes CASSVGASGRAGTEQFF. The chain uses TRBV9 and TRBJ2-1; 10 nucleotides agree with TRBD2. CDR3 length equals 17 residues. The ends lost 0 bases at V and 9 bases at J; junction bases unmatched: 12. Germline V CDR1 and CDR2: SGDLS, YYNGEE.

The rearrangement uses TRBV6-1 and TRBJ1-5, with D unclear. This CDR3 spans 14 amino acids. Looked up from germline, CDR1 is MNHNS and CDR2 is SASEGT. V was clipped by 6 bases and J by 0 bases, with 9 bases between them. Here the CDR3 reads CASRAQSSNQPQHF. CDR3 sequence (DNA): TGTGCCAGCAGGGCCCAGAGTAGCAATCAGCCCCAGCATTTT.

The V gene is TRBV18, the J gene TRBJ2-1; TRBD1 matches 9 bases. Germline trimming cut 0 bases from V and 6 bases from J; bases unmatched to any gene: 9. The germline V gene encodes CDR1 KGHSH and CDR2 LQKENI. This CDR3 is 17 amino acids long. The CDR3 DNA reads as TGTGCCAGCTCACCACCCACTACAGGGGGCGGAATCAATGAGCAGTTCTTC. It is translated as CASSPPTTGGGINEQFF. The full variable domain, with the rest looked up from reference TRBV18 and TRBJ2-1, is NAGVMQNPRHLVRRRGQEARLRCSPMKGHSHVYWYRQLPEEGLKFMVYLQKENIIDESGMPKERFSAEFPKEGPSILRIQQVVRGDSAAYFCASSPPTTGGGINEQFFGPGTRLTVL.

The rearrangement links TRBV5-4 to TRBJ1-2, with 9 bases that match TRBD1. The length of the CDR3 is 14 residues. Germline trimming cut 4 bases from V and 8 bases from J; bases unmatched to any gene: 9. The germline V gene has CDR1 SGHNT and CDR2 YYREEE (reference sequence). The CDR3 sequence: CASSGKQGAYGYTF. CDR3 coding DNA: TGTGCCAGCAGCGGGAAACAGGGGGCATACGGCTACACCTTC.

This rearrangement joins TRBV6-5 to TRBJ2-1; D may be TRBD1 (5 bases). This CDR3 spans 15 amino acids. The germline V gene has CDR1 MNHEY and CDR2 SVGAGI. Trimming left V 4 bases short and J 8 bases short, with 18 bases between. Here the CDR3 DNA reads TGTGCCAGCAGTTTTCCCCCCCCAGGGTACTATGAGCAGTTCTTC. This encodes CASSFPPPGYYEQFF.

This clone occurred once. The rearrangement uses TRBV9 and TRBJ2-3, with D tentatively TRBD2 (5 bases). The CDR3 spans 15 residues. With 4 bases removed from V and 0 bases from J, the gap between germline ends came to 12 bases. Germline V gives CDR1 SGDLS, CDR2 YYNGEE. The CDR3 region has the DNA TGTGCCAGCAGCCCGAGGGAAACTAGCACAGATACGCAGTATTTT. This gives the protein CASSPRETSTDTQYF.

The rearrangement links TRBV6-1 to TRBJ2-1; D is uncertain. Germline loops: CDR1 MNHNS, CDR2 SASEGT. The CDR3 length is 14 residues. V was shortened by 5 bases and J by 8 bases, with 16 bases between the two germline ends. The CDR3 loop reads CASSNSLILDEQFF. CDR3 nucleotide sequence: TGTGCCAGCAGTAACTCCTTAATTTTGGATGAGCAGTTCTTC.

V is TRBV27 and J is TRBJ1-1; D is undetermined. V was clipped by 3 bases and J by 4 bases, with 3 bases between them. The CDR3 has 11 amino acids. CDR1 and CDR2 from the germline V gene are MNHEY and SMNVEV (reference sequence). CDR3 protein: CASSFGTEAFF. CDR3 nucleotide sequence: TGTGCCAGCAGTTTCGGCACTGAAGCTTTCTTT.

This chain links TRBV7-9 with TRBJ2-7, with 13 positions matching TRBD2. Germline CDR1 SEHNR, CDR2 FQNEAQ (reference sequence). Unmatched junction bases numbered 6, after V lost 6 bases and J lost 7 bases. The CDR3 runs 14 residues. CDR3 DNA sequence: TGTGCCAGCAGTGCCGGGACTAGCGGGGTTGAGCAGTACTTC. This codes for CASSAGTSGVEQYF.